This section outlines one TCR beta chain sequence together with its context. The antigen is unknown. This entry belongs to a study of shared clonotypes between healthy human individuals. Whole-study results and caveats: Larger estimated richness was generally recorded for naive subsets relative to memory subsets.

Partitioning of CD4+ cells yielded a CD45RA+ naive subset and a CD45RA-negative memory subset. From germline, CDR1 is SEHNR and CDR2 FQNEAQ (reference sequence). The CDR3 contains 17 residues. After removal of 3 bases from V and 3 bases from J, the junction contained 2 bases not matched to a gene. Data came from immunoSEQ multiplex PCR; TCRdb stores just in-frame clones and leaves some out. The sample gives about 1.5 million clones, roughly 98% of which show up once; about 0.42% is in the top ten. The sequence was obtained from a man aged 30-40 years in good health. The rearrangement links TRBV7-9 to TRBJ2-2; 15 nucleotides align to TRBD2. The sequencing input was naive CD4+ T cells sorted from blood. Sample subset: CD45RA+ positively selected. The CDR3 bases are TGTGCCAGCAGCTTGGGACTAGCGGGAGGATACACCGGGGAGCTGTTTTTT. It yields the protein CASSLGLAGGYTGELFF.